A single sample gave rise to the 11 T cell receptor beta chains below, sequenced in a study of early T cells in non-severe SARS-CoV-2 infection. MiXCR, run by TCRdb on the 5' RACE reads, gives a single entry per CDR3 protein. Among some 73,000 distinct CDR3 sequences listed, 9.5% to 15% were seen once. Sequencing used whole blood. All receptors come from an adult who was a healthcare worker with PCR-confirmed SARS-CoV-2 infection or an uninfected control (not recorded which).

This clonotype was counted at least ten times. V and J are TRBV5-4 and TRBJ2-5; 8 nucleotides align to TRBD1. V lost 3 bases and J lost 4; bases outside the gene matches: 8. The CDR3 is 15 residues long. Germline loops: CDR1 SGHNT, CDR2 YYREEE (reference sequence). CDR3 sequence reads: CASSSGGAVIETQYF. The CDR3 nucleotides read TGTGCCAGCAGCTCAGGGGGCGCGGTAATAGAGACCCAGTACTTC.

This clonotype was observed a handful of times. The chain combines TRBV20-1 with TRBJ1-5; TRBD1 agrees at 7 bases. The V gene's germline CDR1 is DFQATT and CDR2 SNEGSKA (reference sequence). V was pared by 6 bases and J by 6 bases, with 8 bases of the junction left unmatched. This CDR3 region has 13 residues. The CDR3 bases are TGCAGTGCCCCCGAAGGGGGCAGTCAGCCCCAGCATTTT. Protein: CSAPEGGSQPQHF.

This clonotype has just a few counts. One end of the junction does not line up with germline, which may come from a read error. V gene TRBV28 combines with J gene TRBJ1-1; no definite D call. This CDR3 comprises 15 residues. CDR1 is MDHEN, CDR2 SYDVKM, per germline. This CDR3 reads CASTLGPSRRTEAFF. Written as DNA, the CDR3 is TGTGCCAGCACTTTAGGACCTTCCCGAAGGACTGAAGCTTTCTTT.

The J gene is TRBJ2-3, the V gene TRBV5-1; TRBD2 might be the D (6 bases). The V end lost 1 base, the J end lost 5 bases, and 14 bases lay between the germline ends. CDR1 SGHRS and CDR2 YFSETQ come from the germline V gene. The CDR3 runs 15 residues. The CDR3 nucleotides are TGCGCCAGCAGCTTGAACTGGAGGGCGGGAGATACGCAGTATTTT. This sequence encodes CASSLNWRAGDTQYF.

This clonotype has a count of ten or more. The chain employs TRBV4-1 and TRBJ2-1; TRBD1 or TRBD2 may be the D gene (5 bases each). V lost 1 base, J lost 5 bases, and 15 bases lay in between. Germline CDR1 is MGHRA and CDR2 is YSYEKL. The CDR3 is 16 residues long. CDR3 sequence: CASSQAEGLRDNEQFF. For the CDR3, the DNA is TGCGCCAGCAGCCAAGCTGAGGGCCTCAGGGACAATGAGCAGTTCTTC.

This clonotype was counted a few times. The chain uses TRBV7-2 and TRBJ2-1; 10 bases align to TRBD2. J lost 7 bases, V lost 3 bases, and 12 bases had no gene match. Germline V gives CDR1 SGHTA, CDR2 FQGNSA. The CDR3 length is 17 residues. CDR3 region: CASSFGPSGRAGNEQFF. The CDR3 DNA sequence: TGTGCCAGCAGCTTTGGGCCCAGCGGGAGGGCCGGAAATGAGCAGTTCTTC.

The V gene is TRBV27, the J gene TRBJ1-5, with D possibly TRBD1 on 5 matching bases. The V end was cut by 2 bases, the J end by 1 base, with 9 bases between. Germline assignment: CDR1 MNHEY and CDR2 SMNVEV (reference sequence). There are 15 residues in the CDR3. CDR3 bases: TGTGCCAGCAGTTTAAGGCAGGGAAGCAATCAGCCCCAGCATTTT. Translation: CASSLRQGSNQPQHF.

The genes are TRBV10-3 and TRBJ1-4, with TRBD1 matching over 10 bases. The CDR3 is 15 residues long. V trimming: 2 bases; J trimming: 7 bases; junction bases outside the gene matches: 4. Germline CDR1 reads ENHRY; CDR2 reads SYGVKD. CDR3 region: CAISEGTGVAEKLFF. In DNA form, the CDR3 reads TGTGCCATCAGTGAGGGGACAGGGGTGGCTGAAAAACTGTTTTTT.

This clonotype was picked up many times. The chain carries TRBV10-3 and TRBJ2-3, with TRBD2 identical over 10 bases. The CDR3 is made up of 12 amino acids. The ends lost 8 bases at V and 5 bases at J; junction bases unmatched: 1. From germline, CDR1 is ENHRY and CDR2 SYGVKD. CDR3 protein: CAIGLAVDTQYF. The CDR3, as DNA: TGTGCCATCGGACTAGCGGTAGATACGCAGTATTTT.

The rearrangement uses TRBV29-1 and TRBJ2-7; weak D call: TRBD1 (7 bases). CDR3 size: 15 residues. CDR1 and CDR2 (germline): SQVTM, ANQGSEA. V was trimmed by 0 bases and J by 4 bases, leaving 16 bases between them. The CDR3 nucleotides are TGCAGCGTTGAAGATGCGCCAGGGGGGATTTACGAGCAGTACTTC. This sequence encodes CSVEDAPGGIYEQYF.

The sample holds a few counts of this clonotype. V gene TRBV11-2 combines with J gene TRBJ1-1; D unresolved. CDR3 length: 11 amino acids. Trimming cost V 3 bases and J 11 bases, with 10 bases left between them. CDR1 is SGHAT and CDR2 is FQNNGV in the germline V gene. CDR3 nucleotide sequence: TGTGCCAGCAGCTTCGTGGTAGGGGCTTTCTTT. It is translated as CASSFVVGAFF.